This paragraph reports one T cell receptor beta chain. Other DNA sequences in this specimen translate into the identical CDR3. In the original workflow: Amplifying reference gene primers gave estimates of nucleated cell counts. Assay used: immunoSEQ multiplex PCR; TCRdb lists only in-frame clones, some missing. That table gives V, J and clone size, and the DNA gave D and trimming. This sample carries 300,000 to 350,000 clones, approximately 89% of them seen once, and the ten largest clones take 3.9%. CDR1 LNHNV and CDR2 YYDKDF come from the germline V gene (reference sequence). The length of the CDR3 is 14 residues. Trimming took 1 base from V and 2 from J, leaving 6 bases between them. The data belong to a study of blood T cell repertoires in COVID-19. Study-level information: Samples of COVID-19 (acute and convalescent) were obtained from the United States, Italy and Spain.

The sample taken for sequencing was peripheral blood. This chain links TRBV15 with TRBJ1-3, with D possibly being TRBD1 (5 bases). The TCR originated in a woman aged 55-69 years with COVID-19, enrolled during active disease. CDR3 protein: CATSRGGAGNTIYF. CDR3 DNA: TGTGCCACCAGCAGAGGGGGGGCTGGAAACACCATATATTTT.